The 22 T cell receptor beta chains below were found in one sample sequenced in a study of blood T cell repertoires in COVID-19. Generated by immunoSEQ multiplex PCR, the TCRdb table keeps only in-frame clones and is missing some. In the table there are roughly 200,000 clones, about 88% of which are singletons. The source material was peripheral blood. All receptors come from a man in his fifties or sixties with COVID-19, enrolled during active disease.

This rearrangement joins TRBV19 to TRBJ2-2; 8 nucleotides match TRBD2. The V segment lost 6 bases and the J segment 4 bases; nucleotides outside the gene matches: 10. Germline V CDR1 and CDR2: LNHDA, SQIVND (reference sequence). There are 16 residues in the CDR3. Here the CDR3 DNA reads TGTGCCAGTAGCCCCACGGGACTAGTGGGCACCGGGGAGCTGTTTTTT. Its translation is CASSPTGLVGTGELFF. Together with reference TRBV19 and TRBJ2-2, the CDR3 gives the full variable domain: DGGITQSPKYLFRKEGQNVTLSCEQNLNHDAMYWYRQDPGQGLRLIYYSQIVNDFQKGDIAEGYSVSREKKESFPLTVTSAQKNPTAFYLCASSPTGLVGTGELFFGEGSRLTVL.

This chain joins TRBV6-6 and TRBJ1-3; 8 bases are shared with TRBD1. The trim removed 6 bases at V and 2 bases at J, leaving 6 bases unmatched. Germline loops: CDR1 MNHNY, CDR2 SVGAGI (reference sequence). CDR3 size: 15 residues. CDR3 region: CASRGTGGPGNTIYF. The CDR3, as DNA: TGTGCCAGCAGAGGGACAGGAGGTCCTGGAAACACCATATATTTT.

The chain couples TRBV28 to TRBJ2-2, with 9 bases aligning to TRBD1. The CDR3 is 16 residues long. V gave up 5 bases and J gave up 6 bases; unmatched junction bases: 10. Germline V gene lookup returns CDR1 MDHEN and CDR2 SYDVKM. The CDR3 DNA is TGTGCCAGCAGTGACCGTCGGACAGGGGTTGCCGGGGAGCTGTTTTTT. As protein: CASSDRRTGVAGELFF.

This chain joins TRBV19 and TRBJ2-3; TRBD1 agrees at 9 bases. Germline CDR1 is LNHDA and CDR2 is SQIVND (reference sequence). This CDR3 spans 15 amino acids. After removal of 3 bases from V and 6 bases from J, the junction contained 7 bases not matched to a gene. CDR3 coding DNA: TGTGCCAGTAGTATCGGGACAGGGAAGACGGATACGCAGTATTTT. It translates to CASSIGTGKTDTQYF.

The chain combines TRBV19 with TRBJ2-2, with D perhaps TRBD2 (6 bases). Trimming cost V 9 bases and J 1 base, with 9 bases left between them. This CDR3 spans 13 amino acids. Germline-derived CDR1 and CDR2 are LNHDA and SQIVND (reference sequence). The CDR3 region is CASAGRNTGELFF. In DNA form, the CDR3 reads TGTGCCAGCGCGGGAAGGAACACCGGGGAGCTGTTTTTT.

V gene TRBV27 combines with J gene TRBJ1-1, with 7 bases matching TRBD1. Unmatched junction bases numbered 3, after V lost 8 bases and J lost 0 bases. Germline V CDR1 and CDR2: MNHEY, SMNVEV (reference sequence). The CDR3 contains 13 residues. CDR3 protein: CASWDSMNTEAFF. Written as DNA, the CDR3 is TGTGCCAGCTGGGACAGCATGAACACTGAAGCTTTCTTT.

This clone has only a few counts. The chain uses TRBV19 and TRBJ1-6; D is ambiguous. The CDR3 length is 17 residues. Germline CDR1 reads LNHDA; CDR2 reads SQIVND (reference sequence). With 3 bases removed from V and 1 base from J, the gap between germline ends came to 13 bases. This CDR3 is CASSIYSPKSYNSPLHF. As DNA, the CDR3 is TGTGCCAGTAGTATCTACAGCCCGAAATCCTATAATTCACCCCTCCACTTT. The full variable domain, its missing parts supplied by reference TRBV19 and TRBJ1-6, is DGGITQSPKYLFRKEGQNVTLSCEQNLNHDAMYWYRQDPGQGLRLIYYSQIVNDFQKGDIAEGYSVSREKKESFPLTVTSAQKNPTAFYLCASSIYSPKSYNSPLHFGNGTRLTVT.

The chain uses TRBV19 and TRBJ1-3; 7 bases are shared with TRBD1. The CDR3 contains 17 residues. J gave up 0 bases and V 5 bases, and 10 bases lay outside the gene matches. Germline V gives CDR1 LNHDA, CDR2 SQIVND (reference sequence). CDR3 protein: CASSDRRTGRSGNTIYF. CDR3 nucleotide sequence: TGTGCCAGTAGTGACCGCCGGACAGGACGCTCTGGAAACACCATATATTTT.

In this sample, this clone turned up a few times. The rearrangement uses TRBV7-6 and TRBJ2-1; D call uncertain. The CDR3 has 15 residues. The V and J ends lost 0 bases and 0 bases respectively, with 6 bases between them. CDR1 and CDR2 from the germline V gene are SGHVS and FNYEAQ. In nucleotides, the CDR3 is TGTGCCAGCAGCTTAGCGCTGAGCTCCTACAATGAGCAGTTCTTC. Translation: CASSLALSSYNEQFF.

This chain links TRBV5-3 with TRBJ2-5; the match to TRBD1 covers 8 bases. TRBV5-3 is annotated as an ORF whose role is uncertain. The CDR3 contains 14 residues. V lost 3 bases and J lost 4; bases outside the gene matches: 5. CDR3 residues: CARSYRTGLETQYF. Here the CDR3 DNA reads TGTGCCAGAAGCTATCGGACAGGGTTAGAGACCCAGTACTTC.

V usage is TRBV2 and J usage is TRBJ1-1; 8 positions match TRBD1. Germline V gene lookup returns CDR1 SNHLY and CDR2 FYNNEI. V trimming: 6 bases; J trimming: 3 bases; junction bases outside the gene matches: 6. The CDR3 is 14 residues long. The CDR3 loop is CASRPGGAYTEAFF. DNA for the CDR3: TGTGCCAGCAGGCCAGGGGGCGCCTACACTGAAGCTTTCTTT.

The J gene is TRBJ2-2, the V gene TRBV5-1; 8 bases line up with TRBD2. The CDR3 is made up of 17 amino acids. The V segment lost 2 bases and the J segment 0 bases; nucleotides outside the gene matches: 6. Germline CDR1 and CDR2: SGHRS and YFSETQ. The CDR3 spells CASSLLSGDPNTGELFF. DNA of the CDR3: TGCGCCAGCAGCTTACTTAGCGGGGACCCGAACACCGGGGAGCTGTTTTTT. Based on the CDR3 plus reference TRBV5-1 and TRBJ2-2, the full variable domain is KAGVTQTPRYLIKTRGQQVTLSCSPISGHRSVSWYQQTPGQGLQFLFEYFSETQRNKGNFPGRFSGRQFSNSRSEMNVSTLELGDSALYLCASSLLSGDPNTGELFFGEGSRLTVL.

The CDR3 loop is CASSLDHSDPNTGELFF. The CDR3 DNA reads as TGTGCCAGCAGCTTAGACCACAGTGACCCGAACACCGGGGAGCTGTTTTTT. This chain joins TRBV7-2 and TRBJ2-2; D call uncertain. The V and J ends lost 1 base and 0 bases respectively, with 12 bases between them. This CDR3 has 17 residues. CDR1 SGHTA and CDR2 FQGNSA come from the germline V gene.

This chain links TRBV29-1 with TRBJ2-3; TRBD2 might be the D (5 bases). Germline lookup yields CDR1 SQVTM and CDR2 ANQGSEA. This CDR3 comprises 13 residues. The ends were cut back, 4 bases at V and 8 bases at J, with 16 bases in the middle. CDR3 sequence: CSVGAKAGSTQYF. The CDR3 nucleotides read TGCAGCGTTGGAGCGAAGGCGGGCAGTACGCAGTATTTT.

The chain links TRBV5-1 to TRBJ2-3, with a tentative D call TRBD2 (5 bases). Germline V CDR1 and CDR2: SGHRS, YFSETQ. Trimming pared 2 bases from V and 0 bases from J, leaving 10 bases between. This CDR3 contains 15 residues. The CDR3 region is CASSFEGRSTDTQYF. The CDR3 bases are TGCGCCAGCAGCTTTGAGGGCCGTAGCACAGATACGCAGTATTTT. Combining the CDR3 with reference TRBV5-1 and TRBJ2-3 gives the whole variable domain KAGVTQTPRYLIKTRGQQVTLSCSPISGHRSVSWYQQTPGQGLQFLFEYFSETQRNKGNFPGRFSGRQFSNSRSEMNVSTLELGDSALYLCASSFEGRSTDTQYFGPGTRLTVL.

This clone was seen just once. The chain recombines TRBV18 with TRBJ2-2; D is perhaps TRBD2 (5 bases). The V gene's germline CDR1 is KGHSH and CDR2 LQKENI. V lost 0 bases to trimming and J lost 2 bases, with 7 bases between them. This CDR3 contains 15 residues. CDR3 sequence (DNA): TGTGCCAGCTCACCACCAGGACTTAACACCGGGGAGCTGTTTTTT. Translating gives CASSPPGLNTGELFF.

The rearrangement links TRBV4-2 to TRBJ2-1; 9 bases are a match to TRBD2. Per the germline V gene, CDR1 is LGHNA and CDR2 is YNFKEQ. Losses at the gene ends were 0 bases for V and 2 bases for J; bases not matched to a gene: 11. The CDR3 is 19 amino acids. CDR3 region: CASSQDLGAGGPPYNEQFF. The CDR3 nucleotides are TGTGCCAGCAGCCAAGATCTCGGAGCGGGAGGACCCCCCTACAATGAGCAGTTCTTC.

The chain couples TRBV12-5 to TRBJ2-6, with TRBD1 matching 8 bases. Germline CDR1 LGHNT, CDR2 FRNRAP. J gave up 4 bases and V 3 bases, and 11 bases lay outside the gene matches. The length of the CDR3 is 18 residues. CDR3 nucleotides: TGTGCTAGTGGTTTTTCCCGCCAGGGGGCAATGGGGGCCAACGTCCTGACTTTC. It yields the protein CASGFSRQGAMGANVLTF. Together with reference TRBV12-5 and TRBJ2-6, the CDR3 gives the full variable domain: DARVTQTPRHKVTEMGQEVTMRCQPILGHNTVFWYRQTMMQGLELLAYFRNRAPLDDSGMPKDRFSAEMPDATLATLKIQPSEPRDSAVYFCASGFSRQGAMGANVLTFGAGSRLTVL.

This chain joins TRBV10-3 and TRBJ2-1; a possible D gene is TRBD1 (6 bases). V was cut by 7 bases and J by 0 bases, with 10 bases left in between. The CDR3 has 14 amino acids. CDR1 is ENHRY, CDR2 SYGVKD, per germline. CDR3 DNA: TGTGCCATCAAGGACAGAGACTCCTACAATGAGCAGTTCTTC. It translates to CAIKDRDSYNEQFF.

The chain is built from TRBV19 and TRBJ2-7; D gene ambiguous. The CDR3 runs 11 residues. Trimming took 5 bases from V and 6 from J, leaving 8 bases between them. The germline V gene encodes CDR1 LNHDA and CDR2 SQIVND (reference sequence). In DNA, the CDR3 is TGTGCCAGTAGTGCCCGCGGCGAGCAGTACTTC. It yields the protein CASSARGEQYF.

The chain combines TRBV19 with TRBJ2-1, with 7 positions matching TRBD1. Germline CDR1 is LNHDA and CDR2 is SQIVND (reference sequence). The CDR3 runs to 14 residues. Losses at the gene ends were 2 bases for V and 2 bases for J; bases not matched to a gene: 0. The CDR3 nucleotides are TGTGCCAGTAGTATACAGGGGGCCTACAATGAGCAGTTCTTC. It codes for CASSIQGAYNEQFF.

V is TRBV4-2 and J is TRBJ2-5; D is unresolved. The germline V and J ends were trimmed by 5 bases and 0 bases, with 13 bases remaining between them. The germline V gene has CDR1 LGHNA and CDR2 YNFKEQ. This CDR3 has 15 residues. The CDR3 spells CASSSRFWHQETQYF. Written as DNA, the CDR3 is TGTGCCAGCAGCTCGCGGTTTTGGCACCAAGAGACCCAGTACTTC.